These T cell receptor beta chains were read from a single sample in a study of shared clonotypes between healthy human individuals. Profiling relied on immunoSEQ multiplex PCR, and the TCRdb table lists in-frame clones only, not all of them. The sample carries about 2,100,000 clones, roughly 91% recorded once. The specimen sequenced was naive CD8+ T cells from PBMCs. Receptor source: a man between 18 and 35 years old in good health. Some clones in this sample may be carry-over from other donors' samples. CDR3s include the opening cysteine and the closing phenylalanine or tryptophan. Fields, in order: clone size, V gene, D gene, J gene, CDR3 protein, CDR3 DNA. A D gene is named only where the DNA matches it firmly. Clone sizes are given selectively: once, few, many, or a class where the clone is expanded.

abundance: .
v_gene: TRBV28
d_gene: TRBD1
j_gene: TRBJ1-1
CDR3aa: CASSLLTGGLMNTEAFF
CDR3nt: TGTGCCAGCAGTTTGTTGACAGGGGGCCTCATGAACACTGAAGCTTTCTTT

abundance: .
v_gene: TRBV28
d_gene: .
j_gene: TRBJ2-7
CDR3aa: CATVTPRTGEIYEQYF
CDR3nt: TGTGCCACCGTTACTCCGAGGACTGGGGAAATATACGAGCAGTACTTC

abundance: few
v_gene: TRBV7-9
d_gene: .
j_gene: TRBJ1-1
CDR3aa: CASSGNTEAFF
CDR3nt: TGTGCCAGCAGCGGGAACACTGAAGCTTTCTTT

abundance: .
v_gene: TRBV27
d_gene: .
j_gene: TRBJ2-3
CDR3aa: CASSLLRGPDTQYF
CDR3nt: TGTGCCAGCAGTTTGTTGAGAGGCCCAGATACGCAGTATTTT

abundance: .
v_gene: TRBV6-5
d_gene: .
j_gene: TRBJ1-2
CDR3aa: CASSYSSADTNYGYTF
CDR3nt: TGTGCCAGCAGTTACTCGTCCGCAGACACTAACTATGGCTACACCTTC

abundance: .
v_gene: TRBV7-9
d_gene: TRBD1
j_gene: TRBJ2-7
CDR3aa: CASSRTGSGEQYF
CDR3nt: TGTGCCAGCAGCAGGACAGGGTCAGGCGAGCAGTACTTC

abundance: .
v_gene: TRBV27
d_gene: .
j_gene: TRBJ1-1
CDR3aa: CASSLSTGPEAFF
CDR3nt: TGTGCCAGCAGTTTATCGACAGGACCTGAAGCTTTCTTT

abundance: .
v_gene: TRBV9
d_gene: TRBD1
j_gene: TRBJ1-2
CDR3aa: CASSVEDRPNGYTF
CDR3nt: TGTGCCAGCAGCGTAGAGGACAGGCCCAATGGCTACACCTTC

abundance: .
v_gene: TRBV10-3
d_gene: .
j_gene: TRBJ1-3
CDR3aa: CAISELSGDTGNTIYF
CDR3nt: TGTGCCATCAGTGAGTTATCGGGGGATACCGGAAACACCATATATTTT

abundance: .
v_gene: TRBV7-9
d_gene: .
j_gene: TRBJ2-1
CDR3aa: CASRSSGGEQFF
CDR3nt: TGTGCCAGCAGATCAAGTGGTGGTGAGCAGTTCTTC

abundance: once
v_gene: TRBV23-1
d_gene: .
j_gene: TRBJ2-2
CDR3aa: CASSQPSWPGELFF
CDR3nt: TGCGCCAGCAGTCAACCCTCCTGGCCCGGGGAGCTGTTTTTT

abundance: .
v_gene: TRBV12-5
d_gene: TRBD2
j_gene: TRBJ2-1
CDR3aa: CASGLVLGTSFNEQFF
CDR3nt: TGTGCTAGTGGTTTGGTACTTGGGACTAGTTTCAATGAGCAGTTCTTC

abundance: .
v_gene: TRBV28
d_gene: .
j_gene: TRBJ2-7
CDR3aa: CASSFISRPEQYF
CDR3nt: TGTGCCAGCAGTTTTATCTCTCGACCCGAGCAGTACTTC

abundance: .
v_gene: TRBV7-9
d_gene: TRBD1
j_gene: TRBJ1-1
CDR3aa: CASRMDRASEAFF
CDR3nt: TGTGCCAGCAGAATGGACAGGGCTTCTGAAGCTTTCTTT

abundance: .
v_gene: TRBV7-9
d_gene: .
j_gene: TRBJ2-7
CDR3aa: CASSSRQAPYEQYF
CDR3nt: TGTGCCAGCAGCTCACGACAGGCTCCATACGAGCAGTACTTC

abundance: .
v_gene: TRBV2
d_gene: .
j_gene: TRBJ2-1
CDR3aa: CASGDRLRSNNEQFF
CDR3nt: TGTGCCAGCGGGGACCGCTTAAGGTCTAACAATGAGCAGTTCTTC

abundance: .
v_gene: TRBV5-1
d_gene: .
j_gene: TRBJ2-2
CDR3aa: CASSLEGDTGELFF
CDR3nt: TGCGCCAGCAGCTTGGAGGGAGATACCGGGGAGCTGTTTTTT

abundance: .
v_gene: TRBV27
d_gene: .
j_gene: TRBJ2-7
CDR3aa: CASSLGWGRTYEQYF
CDR3nt: TGTGCCAGCAGTTTAGGCTGGGGTCGAACCTACGAGCAGTACTTC

abundance: .
v_gene: TRBV11-2
d_gene: TRBD1
j_gene: TRBJ1-1
CDR3aa: CASSHPGQGYYTEAFF
CDR3nt: TGTGCCAGCAGCCACCCGGGACAGGGTTATTACACTGAAGCTTTCTTT

abundance: .
v_gene: TRBV13
d_gene: .
j_gene: TRBJ2-1
CDR3aa: CASSNPLGDEQFF
CDR3nt: TGTGCCAGCAGCAACCCACTAGGGGATGAGCAGTTCTTC

abundance: .
v_gene: TRBV9
d_gene: .
j_gene: TRBJ2-3
CDR3aa: CASSGEGGGTDTQYF
CDR3nt: TGTGCCAGCAGCGGCGAGGGAGGCGGCACAGATACGCAGTATTTT

abundance: .
v_gene: TRBV7-3
d_gene: .
j_gene: TRBJ2-2
CDR3aa: CASTATGELFF
CDR3nt: TGTGCCAGCACCGCGACCGGGGAGCTGTTTTTT

abundance: .
v_gene: TRBV29-1
d_gene: .
j_gene: TRBJ2-1
CDR3aa: CSVMMYGEGVGNEQFF
CDR3nt: TGCAGCGTTATGATGTACGGGGAAGGAGTAGGAAATGAGCAGTTCTTC

abundance: .
v_gene: TRBV4-2
d_gene: .
j_gene: TRBJ1-1
CDR3aa: CASSQGVGPNTEAFF
CDR3nt: TGTGCCAGCAGCCAGGGGGTCGGACCTAACACTGAAGCTTTCTTT

abundance: .
v_gene: TRBV9
d_gene: .
j_gene: TRBJ2-5
CDR3aa: CASSAGRYQETQYF
CDR3nt: TGTGCCAGCAGCGCCGGACGGTATCAAGAGACCCAGTACTTC

abundance: .
v_gene: TRBV28
d_gene: TRBD1
j_gene: TRBJ1-2
CDR3aa: CASSFRDSIYGYTF
CDR3nt: TGTGCCAGCAGTTTCCGGGACAGCATTTATGGCTACACCTTC

abundance: .
v_gene: TRBV23-1
d_gene: .
j_gene: TRBJ1-5
CDR3aa: CASSLRRPLRQPQHF
CDR3nt: TGCGCCAGCAGTCTCAGGCGGCCTTTACGGCAGCCCCAGCATTTT

abundance: .
v_gene: TRBV4-1
d_gene: .
j_gene: TRBJ2-2
CDR3aa: CASSQAISYTGELFF
CDR3nt: TGCGCCAGCAGCCAAGCAATTTCTTACACCGGGGAGCTGTTTTTT

abundance: once
v_gene: TRBV7-9
d_gene: .
j_gene: TRBJ2-7
CDR3aa: CASSLSGRRSYEQYF
CDR3nt: TGTGCCAGCAGCTTATCCGGCAGACGAAGCTACGAGCAGTACTTC

abundance: .
v_gene: TRBV6-1
d_gene: .
j_gene: TRBJ1-4
CDR3aa: CASSPQRDTQKLFF
CDR3nt: TGTGCCAGCAGTCCCCAACGGGACACTCAAAAACTGTTTTTT

abundance: .
v_gene: TRBV7-6
d_gene: .
j_gene: TRBJ2-7
CDR3aa: CASSPSFGSTYEQYF
CDR3nt: TGTGCCAGCAGCCCGTCCTTTGGTTCAACCTACGAGCAGTACTTC

abundance: once
v_gene: TRBV9
d_gene: .
j_gene: TRBJ2-1
CDR3aa: CASSFRPGTEGNEQFF
CDR3nt: TGTGCCAGCAGCTTCAGACCCGGGACCGAAGGGAATGAGCAGTTCTTC

abundance: few
v_gene: TRBV19
d_gene: TRBD1
j_gene: TRBJ1-5
CDR3aa: CASSILDRNNQPQHF
CDR3nt: TGTGCCAGTAGTATTCTGGACAGGAATAATCAGCCCCAGCATTTT

abundance: .
v_gene: TRBV29-1
d_gene: TRBD1
j_gene: TRBJ1-2
CDR3aa: CSVDQGAGGNYGYTF
CDR3nt: TGCAGCGTTGATCAGGGGGCCGGAGGTAACTATGGCTACACCTTC

abundance: .
v_gene: TRBV5-5
d_gene: .
j_gene: TRBJ1-1
CDR3aa: CASSLARVGGSTEAFF
CDR3nt: TGTGCCAGCAGCTTGGCCCGAGTTGGGGGAAGCACTGAAGCTTTCTTT

abundance: .
v_gene: TRBV10-3
d_gene: .
j_gene: TRBJ2-7
CDR3aa: CAIMGFGTEQYF
CDR3nt: TGTGCCATCATGGGGTTCGGGACCGAGCAGTACTTC

abundance: .
v_gene: TRBV19
d_gene: .
j_gene: TRBJ1-5
CDR3aa: CASSMGWVGVVNQPQHF
CDR3nt: TGTGCCAGTAGTATGGGGTGGGTGGGGGTTGTCAATCAGCCCCAGCATTTT

abundance: .
v_gene: TRBV7-8
d_gene: .
j_gene: TRBJ2-1
CDR3aa: CASSLLSRVGWNEQFF
CDR3nt: TGTGCCAGCAGCTTATTGAGCAGGGTGGGATGGAATGAGCAGTTCTTC

abundance: .
v_gene: TRBV4-1
d_gene: .
j_gene: TRBJ2-7
CDR3aa: CASSQSSRDKDYEQYF
CDR3nt: TGCGCCAGCAGCCAATCTTCCCGGGACAAAGACTACGAGCAGTACTTC

abundance: .
v_gene: TRBV19
d_gene: .
j_gene: TRBJ1-2
CDR3aa: CASKVAVGAGNYGYTF
CDR3nt: TGTGCCAGTAAGGTTGCGGTGGGGGCCGGTAACTATGGCTACACCTTC

abundance: .
v_gene: TRBV7-2
d_gene: TRBD2
j_gene: TRBJ2-1
CDR3aa: CASSLGAGGPRDEQFF
CDR3nt: TGTGCCAGCAGCTTAGGGGCGGGAGGGCCCAGAGATGAGCAGTTCTTC

abundance: .
v_gene: TRBV4-2
d_gene: .
j_gene: TRBJ1-1
CDR3aa: CASSQVGENTEAFF
CDR3nt: TGTGCCAGCAGCCAAGTGGGCGAGAACACTGAAGCTTTCTTT

abundance: .
v_gene: TRBV29-1
d_gene: .
j_gene: TRBJ2-7
CDR3aa: CSARFTYEQYF
CDR3nt: TGCAGCGCCCGATTTACCTACGAGCAGTACTTC

abundance: .
v_gene: TRBV9
d_gene: .
j_gene: TRBJ2-1
CDR3aa: CASSVGTTSEQFF
CDR3nt: TGTGCCAGCAGCGTAGGGACCACCTCGGAGCAGTTCTTC